This entry is about one TCR beta chain. This sample was included in a study of response to subunit inactivated influenza vaccine. The CDR3 is 15 residues long. CDR1 is WSHSY, CDR2 SAAADI, per germline. The V gene end was trimmed by 6 bases and the J gene end by 3 bases; junction bases not matched to a gene: 10. TCRdb called the RT-PCR reads again in MiXCR, with one record for every CDR3 protein. The sample includes approximately 500,000 distinct CDR3 sequences, approximately 24% of them seen just once. The same data also contributed to another study, on T cells expressing NK-cell markers. From that paper: cDNA encoding TCR beta was synthesized via 5'RACE template switching incorporating UMIs. The study found these clonotypes also leading the CD3+CD56-NKG2C+ fraction in a handful of donors.

The sequencing used CD4+ T cells sorted from PBMCs, collected 12 days after vaccination. This TCR was sampled from a man in his fifties who received an inactivated influenza vaccine. V is TRBV10-2 and J is TRBJ2-7; TRBD1 aligns across 8 bases. CDR3 protein: CASSDRDRSYYEQYF. The CDR3 DNA reads as TGCGCCAGCAGCGATAGGGACAGGTCGTACTACGAGCAGTACTTC.